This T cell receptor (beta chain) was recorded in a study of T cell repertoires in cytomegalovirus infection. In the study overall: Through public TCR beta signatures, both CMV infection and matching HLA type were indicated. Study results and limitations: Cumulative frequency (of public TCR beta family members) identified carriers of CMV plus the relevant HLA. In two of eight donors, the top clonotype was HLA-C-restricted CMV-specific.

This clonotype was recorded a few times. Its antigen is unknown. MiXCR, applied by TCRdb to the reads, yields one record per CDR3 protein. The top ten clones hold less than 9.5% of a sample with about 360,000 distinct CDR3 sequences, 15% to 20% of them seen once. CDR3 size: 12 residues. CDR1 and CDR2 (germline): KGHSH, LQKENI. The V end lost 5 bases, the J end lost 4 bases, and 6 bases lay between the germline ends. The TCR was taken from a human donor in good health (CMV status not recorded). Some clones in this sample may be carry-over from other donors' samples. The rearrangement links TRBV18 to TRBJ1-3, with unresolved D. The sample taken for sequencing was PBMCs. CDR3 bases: TGTGCCAGCTCAACGGACGGAAACACCATATATTTT. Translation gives CASSTDGNTIYF.